This T cell receptor beta chain is drawn from a study of T-cell memory formation after mild COVID-19. Study-wide background: Largely, the TCR clusters proved donor specific.

This clonotype was seen many times. Its target is not known. V was trimmed by 1 base and J by 0 bases, leaving 11 bases between them. Germline CDR1 is MNHNY and CDR2 is SVGAGI (reference sequence). CDR3 length: 16 residues. Barcoded TCR alpha and TCR beta cDNA libraries with UMIs came from 5'RACE using constant-segment primers. TCRdb reprocessed the 5' RACE reads with MiXCR, giving one entry per CDR3 protein. The table includes about 360,000 distinct CDR3 sequences, around an eighth detected once. The study's findings and limits: The SARS-CoV-2 specificity of second-wave clones reaching peak at day 37 remained unverified. While clones contracting from day 15 to 85 were balanced between CD4 and CD8, later expanders leaned CD4+.

This clonotype was obtained from a man in his late teens or twenties who had mild COVID-19 (a few samples of this study predate the infection). Cell type and time point are not known. Source material: PBMCs or a T cell subset sorted from them (not recorded which). The chain employs TRBV6-6 and TRBJ2-3; no clear D. The CDR3 here is CASSYFSLPSTDTQYF. Written as DNA, the CDR3 is TGTGCCAGCAGTTACTTCTCTTTACCTAGCACAGATACGCAGTATTTT.